The 32 T cell receptor beta chains in this list originate from one sample, sequenced in a study of Ad26.COV2.S vaccination and SARS-CoV-2 variants. As for treatment: roughly 20 received Ad26.COV2.S at low or high dose, single or two shots; roughly five received placebo; per-sample allocation not given. Collection of the samples took place on day 63 after the first injection of vaccine or placebo. Produced via immunoSEQ multiplex PCR; TCRdb's table is partial and in-frame only. The profile covers a few hundred thousand clones, with 85% to 90% appearing a single time and 4.5% to 5.5% taken by the ten largest. The source material was peripheral blood, sampled in a trial of Ad26.COV2.S vaccine versus placebo. Receptor source: a person between 18 and 60 years old who received the Ad26.COV2.S COVID-19 vaccine or a placebo.

This clone was picked up one time. The rearrangement uses TRBV20-1 and TRBJ2-1; 12 bases agree with TRBD2. V gave up 6 bases and J gave up 6 bases; unmatched junction bases: 12. The CDR3 runs to 16 residues. CDR1 DFQATT and CDR2 SNEGSKA come from the germline V gene (reference sequence). The CDR3 here is CSASDSGTSGFNEQFF. DNA for the CDR3: TGCAGTGCAAGTGACTCCGGGACTAGCGGGTTCAATGAGCAGTTCTTC.

This rearrangement joins TRBV4-3 to TRBJ1-1; weak D call: TRBD1 (5 bases). In germline, CDR1 is LGHNA, CDR2 YSLEER. V was clipped by 2 bases and J by 0 bases, with 10 bases between them. This CDR3 comprises 15 residues. CDR3 sequence reads: CASSQLREMNTEAFF. CDR3 nucleotide sequence: TGCGCCAGCAGCCAACTCAGGGAAATGAACACTGAAGCTTTCTTT.

V usage is TRBV3-1 (or the pseudogene TRBV3-2) and J usage is TRBJ1-1; tentatively, D is TRBD1 (5 bases). Germline CDR1 reads LGHDT; CDR2 reads YNNKEL (reference sequence). V lost 0 bases to trimming and J lost 12 bases, with 17 bases between them. The CDR3 spans 14 residues. The DNA of the CDR3 is TGTGCCAGCAGCCAAGACTCGGCCAGGGTTGGGTCTTTCTTT. This gives the protein CASSQDSARVGSFF.

The CDR3 DNA sequence: TGTGCCAGCGTCAGTTTTAACTATGGCTACACCTTC. It is translated as CASVSFNYGYTF. The chain couples TRBV6-5 to TRBJ1-2; D remains ambiguous. V lost 8 bases and J lost 1, with 8 bases in between. Germline CDR1 is MNHEY and CDR2 is SVGAGI. The length of the CDR3 is 12 residues.

The chain carries TRBV4-3 and TRBJ1-2, with 7 bases matching TRBD1. This CDR3 is 15 amino acids long. Germline loops: CDR1 LGHNA, CDR2 YSLEER. V lost 4 bases and J lost 4; bases outside the gene matches: 9. The CDR3 loop is CASSPLGRDSYGYTF. The CDR3 region has the DNA TGCGCCAGCAGCCCGCTGGGGCGGGACAGCTATGGCTACACCTTC.

The chain recombines TRBV16 with TRBJ1-1, with unresolved D. Looked up from germline, CDR1 is KGHSY and CDR2 is FQNENV. The CDR3 is 14 amino acids. The V end was cut by 2 bases, the J end by 10 bases, with 17 bases between. The chain's CDR3 is CASSQREGVRGAFF. DNA for the CDR3: TGTGCCAGCAGCCAACGGGAGGGAGTCCGAGGAGCTTTCTTT.

The chain is built from TRBV4-2 and TRBJ1-6; 9 nucleotides line up with TRBD1. Germline CDR1 reads LGHNA; CDR2 reads YNFKEQ. The junction had 10 bases not matched to a gene; V was cut back by 0 bases and J by 7 bases. The CDR3 has 18 residues. CDR3 DNA: TGTGCCAGCAGCCAAGATGGGAGGGACAGGGCGGCAAATTCACCCCTCCACTTT. Translated, it gives CASSQDGRDRAANSPLHF.

V usage is TRBV10-3 and J usage is TRBJ1-1; unclear D gene. The CDR3 length is 11 residues. Trimming took off 6 bases at V and 2 bases at J, with 4 bases between the two ends. The germline gives CDR1 ENHRY, CDR2 SYGVKD. In nucleotides, the CDR3 is TGTGCCATCAGCGGTAACACTGAAGCTTTCTTT. Amino acid sequence: CAISGNTEAFF.

The gene calls are TRBV5-4 and TRBJ2-1; TRBD2 matches at 11 bases. The germline V gene encodes CDR1 SGHNT and CDR2 YYREEE (reference sequence). The V gene end was trimmed by 0 bases and the J gene end by 4 bases; junction bases not matched to a gene: 6. The CDR3 spans 17 residues. The CDR3 DNA reads TGTGCCAGCAGCTTGGGGAACCTAGCGGGAGGTTACAATGAGCAGTTCTTC. Protein sequence: CASSLGNLAGGYNEQFF.

The chain has TRBV5-6 and TRBJ2-7; unclear D gene. Germline CDR1 reads SGHDT; CDR2 reads YYEEEE. The length of the CDR3 is 14 residues. V shed 0 bases and J shed 2 bases, with 9 bases lying between them. The CDR3 region has the DNA TGTGCCAGCAGCTTGGGGGTTACTCCCTACGAGCAGTACGTC. It translates to CASSLGVTPYEQYV.

The gene calls are TRBV19 and TRBJ1-5, with D unresolved. Trimming removed 4 bases from V and 5 bases from J, with 9 bases in between. The CDR3 is made up of 13 amino acids. The germline gives CDR1 LNHDA, CDR2 SQIVND (reference sequence). This chain's CDR3 is CASSRSRHQPQHF. The CDR3 DNA is TGTGCCAGTAGTAGGTCCCGGCATCAGCCCCAGCATTTT.

The gene calls are TRBV19 and TRBJ2-3; 8 bases fit TRBD2. CDR1 is LNHDA, CDR2 SQIVND, per germline (reference sequence). J was trimmed by 3 bases and V by 4 bases; bases with no gene match: 3. The CDR3 totals 14 residues. The CDR3 DNA reads as TGTGCCAGTAGTACGACGGGAGGGACAGATACGCAGTATTTT. Residues: CASSTTGGTDTQYF.

The V call is TRBV18, the J call TRBJ1-4; D is ambiguous. The germline V gene encodes CDR1 KGHSH and CDR2 LQKENI. V was clipped by 4 bases and J by 7 bases, with 7 bases between them. The CDR3 covers 12 residues. The CDR3 is CASSHKGEKLFF. The CDR3 coding sequence is TGTGCCAGCTCACACAAGGGTGAAAAACTGTTTTTT. The complete variable domain, with remaining parts taken from reference TRBV18 and TRBJ1-4, reads NAGVMQNPRHLVRRRGQEARLRCSPMKGHSHVYWYRQLPEEGLKFMVYLQKENIIDESGMPKERFSAEFPKEGPSILRIQQVVRGDSAAYFCASSHKGEKLFFGSGTQLSVL.

This clone was observed a handful of times. This chain uses TRBV28 with TRBJ1-2; 7 bases are shared with TRBD1. V trimming: 4 bases; J trimming: 8 bases; junction bases outside the gene matches: 7. The germline gives CDR1 MDHEN, CDR2 SYDVKM. This CDR3 spans 13 amino acids. The CDR3 nucleotides read TGTGCCAGCAGTTCCCGGACAGGCTCCGGCTACACCTTC. Its translation is CASSSRTGSGYTF.

V usage is TRBV9 and J usage is TRBJ1-1; D is possibly TRBD1 (5 bases). The CDR3 spans 14 residues. The germline V gene encodes CDR1 SGDLS and CDR2 YYNGEE. V was shortened by 0 bases and J by 3 bases, with 9 bases between the two germline ends. CDR3 nucleotides: TGTGCCAGCAGCGTAGGGATAGGGGACACTGAAGCTTTCTTT. Protein product: CASSVGIGDTEAFF.

Comments on this clone: The sample carries other DNA sequences with the same CDR3. The V gene is TRBV9, the J gene TRBJ1-5, with a possible D match to TRBD1 (5 bases). Trimming cost V 3 bases and J 4 bases, with 11 bases left between them. Germline V gives CDR1 SGDLS, CDR2 YYNGEE. This CDR3 comprises 14 residues. The CDR3 sequence: CASSAGTPNQPQHF. DNA for the CDR3: TGTGCCAGCAGCGCCGGGACTCCTAATCAGCCCCAGCATTTT. The variable domain in full, completed from reference TRBV9 and TRBJ1-5, reads DSGVTQTPKHLITATGQRVTLRCSPRSGDLSVYWYQQSLDQGLQFLIQYYNGEERAKGNILERFSAQQFPDLHSELNLSSLELGDSALYFCASSAGTPNQPQHFGDGTRLSIL.

The chain combines TRBV27 with TRBJ2-7, with D possibly matching TRBD1 (5 bases). Trimming pared 0 bases from V and 5 bases from J, leaving 14 bases between. In germline, CDR1 is MNHEY, CDR2 SMNVEV (reference sequence). The CDR3 has 15 residues. CDR3 DNA: TGTGCCAGCAGTTTATCGGCAGGGTTTGGTAACGAGCAGTACTTC. Residues: CASSLSAGFGNEQYF.

The J gene is TRBJ2-3, the V gene TRBV15; D may correspond to TRBD1 or TRBD2 (5 bases each). The ends were cut back, 1 base at V and 5 bases at J, with 10 bases in the middle. The CDR3 totals 14 residues. Germline-derived CDR1 and CDR2 are LNHNV and YYDKDF (reference sequence). CDR3 in amino acids: CATSRAGPRDTQYF. DNA of the CDR3: TGTGCCACCAGCAGAGCGGGGCCTCGAGATACGCAGTATTTT.

The chain carries TRBV5-1 and TRBJ2-6; 8 bases line up with TRBD1. The CDR3 has 15 amino acids. The V segment lost 2 bases and the J segment 12 bases; nucleotides outside the gene matches: 10. Germline CDR1 SGHRS, CDR2 YFSETQ. CDR3 nucleotide sequence: TGCGCCAGCAGCTTAACGGACAGGGACCAAAGCGTCCTGACTTTC. It translates to CASSLTDRDQSVLTF.

The sample holds one count of this clone. The rearrangement links TRBV9 to TRBJ1-1; maybe TRBD1 (5 bases). V lost 4 bases, J lost 6 bases, and 19 bases lay in between. This CDR3 comprises 15 residues. Germline CDR1 SGDLS, CDR2 YYNGEE. CDR3 in DNA: TGTGCCAGCAGCCCGGATGGGACCCCGAGGGCTGAAGCTTTCTTT. Its translation is CASSPDGTPRAEAFF.

V is TRBV5-6 and J is TRBJ1-3, with TRBD1 matching 9 bases. This CDR3 contains 16 residues. CDR1 and CDR2 (germline): SGHDT, YYEEEE. V lost 2 bases, J lost 2 bases, and 5 bases stayed unmatched. The DNA of the CDR3 is TGTGCCAGCAGCTTCGTCGGGACAGGGCCTGGAAACACCATATATTTT. Translating it yields CASSFVGTGPGNTIYF.

The chain recombines TRBV18 with TRBJ2-7; 8 nucleotides agree with TRBD1. Germline trimming cut 6 bases from V and 2 bases from J; bases unmatched to any gene: 6. The CDR3 is 14 residues long. Germline V gene data show CDR1 as KGHSH and CDR2 as LQKENI. The CDR3 loop is CASSLGQVPYEQYV. DNA of the CDR3: TGTGCCAGCTCCCTGGGACAGGTGCCCTACGAGCAGTACGTC.

V and J are TRBV7-2 and TRBJ1-2; 7 positions match TRBD1. The CDR3 is made up of 14 amino acids. Looked up from germline, CDR1 is SGHTA and CDR2 is FQGNSA. The junction had 6 bases not matched to a gene; V was cut back by 4 bases and J by 4 bases. The CDR3 region is CASSSNRGVYGYTF. CDR3 DNA sequence: TGTGCCAGCAGCTCCAACAGGGGCGTCTATGGCTACACCTTC. The whole variable domain, remainder taken from reference TRBV7-2 and TRBJ1-2, is GAGVSQSPSNKVTEKGKDVELRCDPISGHTALYWYRQSLGQGLEFLIYFQGNSAPDKSGLPSDRFSAERTGGSVSTLTIQRTQQEDSAVYLCASSSNRGVYGYTFGSGTRLTVV.

V and J are TRBV12-3 or TRBV12-4 and TRBJ1-1; D is unresolved. CDR3 length: 13 residues. With 1 base removed from V and 6 bases from J, the gap between germline ends came to 9 bases. The CDR3 protein is CASSLGTAPEAFF. CDR3 coding DNA: TGTGCCAGCAGTTTAGGAACCGCACCTGAAGCTTTCTTT.

This chain links TRBV7-2 with TRBJ1-5; D not resolved. Germline CDR1 and CDR2: SGHTA and FQGNSA. Trimming removed 1 base from V and 2 bases from J, with 9 bases in between. The CDR3 is made up of 15 amino acids. The CDR3 sequence: CASSLGRWGNQPQHF. In DNA form, the CDR3 reads TGTGCCAGCAGCTTAGGGCGGTGGGGCAATCAGCCCCAGCATTTT.

The genes are TRBV7-8 and TRBJ1-5; D unclear. Germline V gives CDR1 SGHVS, CDR2 FQNEAQ. The CDR3 is 14 amino acids. The V and J ends lost 4 bases and 9 bases respectively, with 16 bases between them. CDR3 residues: CASSSSRFFGPQHF. The CDR3 DNA reads TGTGCCAGCAGCTCCTCCAGGTTTTTCGGGCCCCAGCATTTT.

This rearrangement joins TRBV27 to TRBJ2-7; no clear D gene. The CDR3 loop spans 15 amino acids. Trimming took 7 bases from V and 0 from J, leaving 16 bases between them. Germline V gene lookup returns CDR1 MNHEY and CDR2 SMNVEV (reference sequence). CDR3 sequence: CASTMVTSSSYEQYV. CDR3 in DNA: TGTGCCAGCACCATGGTGACTTCGAGCTCCTACGAGCAGTACGTC.

This chain links TRBV30 with TRBJ2-1, with D perhaps matching TRBD1 or TRBD2 (5 bases each). Germline lookup yields CDR1 GTSNPN and CDR2 SVGIG (reference sequence). The CDR3 loop spans 12 amino acids. Trimming left V 6 bases short and J 15 bases short, with 21 bases between. CDR3 sequence: CACKGTGANPFF. CDR3 coding DNA: TGTGCCTGCAAAGGGACCGGGGCTAATCCGTTCTTC. Looking up the rest from reference TRBV30 and TRBJ2-1 gives the full variable domain: SQTIHQWPATLVQPVGSPLSLECTVEGTSNPNLYWYRQAAGRGLQLLFYSVGIGQISSEVPQNLSASRPQDRQFILSSKKLLLSDSGFYLCACKGTGANPFFGPGTRLTVL.

The CDR3 DNA reads as TGCGCCAGCAGCTTGGTTGGGACAGGGTATGGTTCACCCCTCCACTTT. This codes for CASSLVGTGYGSPLHF. V is TRBV5-1 and J is TRBJ1-6; TRBD1 matches 9 bases. Germline values: CDR1 SGHRS, CDR2 YFSETQ. Trimming removed 0 bases from V and 9 bases from J; junction bases left unmatched: 7. The CDR3 consists of 16 residues.

This clone appeared a few times. The CDR3 loop is CASSRGGNTGELFF. CDR3 in DNA: TGCGCCAGCAGTCGCGGGGGGAACACCGGGGAGCTGTTTTTT. The chain employs TRBV10-1 and TRBJ2-2, with 7 bases fitting TRBD2. CDR3 length: 14 residues. The germline gives CDR1 WNHNN, CDR2 SYGVQD (reference sequence). J gave up 1 base and V 5 bases, and 1 base lay outside the gene matches.

V is TRBV19 and J is TRBJ1-4; no reliable D call. CDR3 size: 14 residues. Germline V gene data show CDR1 as LNHDA and CDR2 as SQIVND (reference sequence). V shed 2 bases and J shed 8 bases, with 12 bases lying between them. The CDR3 is CASSISGLGEKLFF. The CDR3, as DNA: TGTGCCAGTAGTATATCCGGGTTAGGGGAAAAACTGTTTTTT.

The chain combines TRBV4-3 with TRBJ1-1; D is unclear. V was cut by 6 bases and J by 5 bases, with 10 bases left in between. The CDR3 extends over 12 amino acids. Germline V gives CDR1 LGHNA, CDR2 YSLEER. The CDR3 reads CASRRSGTEAFF. CDR3 in DNA: TGCGCCAGCAGGAGGTCGGGGACTGAAGCTTTCTTT.